A selection of T cell receptor beta chains follows, all from one sample in a study of control samples from healthy donors and cancer patients. Measured with immunoSEQ multiplex PCR; TCRdb has only the in-frame clones, and not every one. The repertoire includes roughly 450,000 clones, roughly 90% of them detected once, and 5.5% to 7.5% sits in the top ten. The specimen was PBMCs. These receptors originate from a man aged 40-49 years with head and neck cancer. Each CDR3 is given with its conserved first and last residue. The order of the fields is D gene, J gene, V gene, clone size, CDR3 protein, CDR3 DNA. A D gene is named only where the DNA matches it firmly. Clone sizes are given selectively: once, few, many, or a class where the clone is expanded.

.,TRBJ2-1,TRBV5-1,.,CASSLEGTSSYNGQFF,TGCGCCAGCAGCTTGGAAGGGACGAGTTCCTACAATGGGCAGTTCTTC
.,TRBJ2-2,TRBV11-3,once,CASSLDTVTGELFF,TGTGCCAGCAGCTTAGATACTGTTACCGGGGAGCTGTTTTTT
.,TRBJ2-7,TRBV12-3/TRBV12-4,.,CASSFYPAYEQYF,TGTGCCAGCAGTTTCTACCCGGCCTACGAGCAGTACTTC
.,TRBJ2-2,TRBV7-2,.,CASSLRIPGELFF,TGTGCCAGCAGCCTGCGAATCCCCGGGGAGCTGTTTTTT
.,TRBJ2-7,TRBV6-6,.,CASSYRGDVISYEQYF,TGTGCCAGCAGTTACAGGGGAGACGTGATCTCCTACGAGCAGTACTTC
.,TRBJ1-1,TRBV5-6,once,CASSPGTFSAEAFF,TGTGCCAGCAGCCCAGGGACATTTTCGGCTGAAGCTTTCTTT
TRBD2,TRBJ2-3,TRBV28,once,CASSGPGLASSTDTQYF,TGTGCCAGCAGTGGACCAGGACTAGCGAGTAGCACAGATACGCAGTATTTT
TRBD1,TRBJ1-5,TRBV5-1,.,CASSLGQGEYQPQHF,TGCGCCAGCAGCTTGGGACAGGGAGAATATCAGCCCCAGCATTTT
.,TRBJ1-3,TRBV6-6,few,CASSSVGQSGNTIYF,TGTGCCAGCAGCTCTGTCGGGCAATCTGGAAACACCATATATTTT
.,TRBJ2-3,TRBV6-4,once,CASSRGSTDTQYF,TGTGCCAGCTCCAGGGGTAGCACAGATACGCAGTATTTT
.,TRBJ2-3,TRBV9,.,CASSVGGYADTQYF,TGTGCCAGCAGCGTAGGTGGGTATGCAGATACGCAGTATTTT
TRBD2,TRBJ2-1,TRBV4-1,.,CASSSTSGAYNEQFF,TGCGCCAGCAGCTCCACTAGCGGGGCCTACAATGAGCAGTTCTTC
TRBD1,TRBJ1-2,TRBV5-5,.,CASSLAGQNYGYTF,TGTGCCAGCAGCTTGGCGGGACAGAACTATGGCTACACCTTC
.,TRBJ2-7,TRBV6-6,.,CASSSAGLWEQYF,TGTGCCAGCAGTTCGGCAGGGTTGTGGGAGCAGTACTTC
.,TRBJ1-1,TRBV19,.,CASSPFRAEGNTEAFF,TGTGCCAGTAGCCCCTTTCGGGCTGAGGGGAACACTGAAGCTTTCTTT
.,TRBJ1-4,TRBV30,.,CAWSRGHGEKLFF,TGTGCCTGGAGTAGGGGACATGGGGAAAAACTGTTTTTT
.,TRBJ1-5,TRBV19,.,CASSMSRNSNQPQHF,TGTGCCAGTAGTATGTCCAGGAATAGCAATCAGCCCCAGCATTTT
TRBD1,TRBJ2-1,TRBV2,.,CASRMTGGNEQFF,TGTGCCAGCAGAATGACAGGGGGGAATGAGCAGTTCTTC
.,TRBJ1-1,TRBV24-1,.,CATSDTRQGAFF,TGTGCCACCAGTGATACAAGGCAGGGAGCTTTCTTT
.,TRBJ2-5,TRBV18,.,CASSPPEQGGETQYF,TGTGCCAGCTCACCACCGGAACAGGGCGGAGAGACCCAGTACTTC
.,TRBJ2-3,TRBV5-1,.,CASSSSRDSTDTQYF,TGCGCCAGCAGCTCCTCCAGGGATAGCACAGATACGCAGTATTTT
.,TRBJ1-5,TRBV5-1,.,CASSLSGGGGGQPQHF,TGCGCCAGCAGCTTGTCCGGGGGAGGGGGAGGTCAGCCCCAGCATTTT
TRBD2,TRBJ2-3,TRBV5-1,.,CASSLLAGGSDTQYF,TGCGCCAGCAGCTTACTAGCGGGAGGGTCAGATACGCAGTATTTT
.,TRBJ2-2,TRBV25-1,.,CASAGPLNTGELFF,TGTGCCAGCGCAGGACCGCTGAACACCGGGGAGCTGTTTTTT